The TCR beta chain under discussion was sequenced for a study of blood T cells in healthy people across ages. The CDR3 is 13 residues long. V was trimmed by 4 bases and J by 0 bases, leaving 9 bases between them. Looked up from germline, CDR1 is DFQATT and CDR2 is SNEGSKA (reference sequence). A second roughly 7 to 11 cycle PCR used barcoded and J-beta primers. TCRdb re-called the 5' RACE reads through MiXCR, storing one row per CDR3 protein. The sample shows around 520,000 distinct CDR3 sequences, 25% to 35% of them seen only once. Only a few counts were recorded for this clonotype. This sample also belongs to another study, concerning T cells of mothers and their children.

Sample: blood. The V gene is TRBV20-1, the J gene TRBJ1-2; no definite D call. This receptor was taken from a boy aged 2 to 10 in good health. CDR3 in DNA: TGCAGTGCTACTCCAGGTTCTAACTATGGCTACACCTTC. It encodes CSATPGSNYGYTF.